This T cell receptor beta chain was retrieved from a study of CD8+ T cells in alopecia areata. Reverse transcription of extracted RNA yielded cDNA, which provided the sequencing template. Libraries were prepared by immunoSEQ multiplex PCR; TCRdb keeps only in-frame clonotypes and omits some of them. The repertoire consists of roughly 180,000 clones, with over 55% occurring once and the leading ten covering under 2%. The CDR3 has 15 amino acids. CDR1 is SGDLS, CDR2 YYNGEE, per germline. J was trimmed by 0 bases and V by 1 base; bases with no gene match: 1. Samples from alopecia areata patients were lesional scalp punch biopsies and peripheral blood.

This specimen was CD4+ T cells sorted from blood, taken at week 0. This clonotype originated in a human donor with alopecia areata. The genes are TRBV9 and TRBJ2-5; 9 bases map to TRBD2. CDR3: CASSVSGGYQETQYF. In DNA, the CDR3 is TGTGCCAGCAGCGTAAGCGGGGGGTACCAAGAGACCCAGTACTTC. The full variable domain, completed using reference TRBV9 and TRBJ2-5, is DSGVTQTPKHLITATGQRVTLRCSPRSGDLSVYWYQQSLDQGLQFLIQYYNGEERAKGNILERFSAQQFPDLHSELNLSSLELGDSALYFCASSVSGGYQETQYFGPGTRLLVL.